A single sample gave rise to the 26 T cell receptor beta chains below, sequenced in a study of response to subunit inactivated influenza vaccine. TCRdb reanalysed the RT-PCR reads using MiXCR and keeps one entry per CDR3 protein. This sample has 300,000 to 350,000 distinct CDR3 sequences, with about 20% found just once. This sample comprised PBMCs from blood, obtained around 22 months after vaccination. All receptors come from a man between 45 and 75 years old who received an inactivated influenza vaccine.

The chain recombines TRBV7-9 with TRBJ2-5; 7 nucleotides line up with TRBD1. Germline V lookup: CDR1 SEHNR, CDR2 FQNEAQ (reference sequence). V was pared by 6 bases and J by 7 bases, with 11 bases of the junction left unmatched. This CDR3 region has 14 residues. Here the CDR3 reads CASSSGTAVPTQYF. CDR3 sequence (DNA): TGTGCCAGCAGTTCCGGGACAGCTGTCCCGACCCAGTACTTC.

The rearrangement uses TRBV24-1 and TRBJ2-7; D may be TRBD1 (6 bases). Germline V gene lookup returns CDR1 KGHDR and CDR2 SFDVKD. Trimming stripped 4 bases from V and 5 bases from J, with 17 bases between. The CDR3 covers 15 residues. CDR3 sequence: CATSDPTQGNHEQYF. DNA for the CDR3: TGTGCCACCAGTGACCCCACTCAGGGGAACCACGAGCAGTACTTC.

The genes are TRBV27 and TRBJ1-1; D remains ambiguous. CDR3 length: 14 amino acids. V lost 0 bases and J 0 bases, leaving 5 bases between the germline ends. Looked up from germline, CDR1 is MNHEY and CDR2 is SMNVEV (reference sequence). CDR3 protein: CASSLSILNTEAFF. The CDR3 DNA sequence: TGTGCCAGCAGTTTATCTATTCTGAACACTGAAGCTTTCTTT.

This chain joins TRBV20-1 and TRBJ1-1, with D possibly matching TRBD1 (6 bases). CDR1 and CDR2 (germline): DFQATT, SNEGSKA (reference sequence). Trimming cost V 3 bases and J 0 bases, with 11 bases left between them. The CDR3 is made up of 14 amino acids. The CDR3 loop is CSAREDSLNTEAFF. CDR3 coding DNA: TGCAGTGCTAGGGAGGACAGCTTGAACACTGAAGCTTTCTTT.

This clonotype was observed many times. The chain joins TRBV10-3 to TRBJ1-2; tentative D call: TRBD1 (5 bases). This CDR3 spans 15 amino acids. V lost 0 bases, J lost 4 bases, and 12 bases lay in between. CDR1 and CDR2 (germline): ENHRY, SYGVKD. The CDR3, as DNA: TGTGCCATCAGTGAGTCGAGGCAGGGTCCCTATGGCTACACCTTC. The encoded protein is CAISESRQGPYGYTF.

This clonotype turned up a few times. V and J are TRBV20-1 and TRBJ2-7; tentatively, D is TRBD1 or TRBD2 (6 bases each). The CDR3 spans 16 residues. V was clipped by 4 bases and J by 2 bases, with 21 bases between them. CDR1 DFQATT and CDR2 SNEGSKA come from the germline V gene (reference sequence). The DNA for the CDR3 is TGCAGTGCTATTGGGGGGCAGAGTGGTTCTCCCTACGAGCAGTACTTC. This translates into CSAIGGQSGSPYEQYF.

This clonotype was counted only a few times. The chain recombines TRBV4-3 with TRBJ2-6; D gene uncertain. Germline V lookup: CDR1 LGHNA, CDR2 YSLEER. V dropped 0 bases and J dropped 0 bases, with 9 bases sitting between them. The CDR3 contains 17 residues. CDR3 amino acids: CASSQDSPYSGANVLTF. The DNA for the CDR3 is TGCGCCAGCAGCCAAGACTCCCCCTACTCTGGGGCCAACGTCCTGACTTTC.

This clonotype was detected only a few times. The chain carries TRBV15 and TRBJ1-2, with D tentatively TRBD1 (5 bases). Germline CDR1 reads LNHNV; CDR2 reads YYDKDF (reference sequence). Trimming took off 3 bases at V and 6 bases at J, with 11 bases between the two ends. This CDR3 is 13 amino acids long. CDR3 residues: CATSSAQGDGYTF. The CDR3 nucleotides are TGTGCCACCAGCAGCGCCCAGGGAGATGGCTACACCTTC.

This clonotype was counted between two and nine times. This chain connects TRBV28 to TRBJ2-3; TRBD2 agrees at 16 bases. CDR3 size: 16 residues. CDR1 and CDR2 (germline): MDHEN, SYDVKM. The junction had 2 bases not matched to a gene; V was cut back by 5 bases and J by 3 bases. The CDR3, as DNA: TGTGCCAGCAGTATGGGACTAGCGGGAGGGACAGATACGCAGTATTTT. Protein sequence: CASSMGLAGGTDTQYF.

The chain recombines TRBV10-3 with TRBJ2-7; a weak D match, TRBD1 (6 bases). The germline V and J ends were trimmed by 6 bases and 0 bases, with 9 bases remaining between them. Germline V lookup: CDR1 ENHRY, CDR2 SYGVKD. The CDR3 is 13 residues long. CDR3 amino acids: CAIRDSNSYEQYF. Here the CDR3 DNA reads TGTGCCATCAGGGACAGCAACTCCTACGAGCAGTACTTC.

DNA for the CDR3: TGTGCCAGTAGCCCCCCGGGCCGTCCTAACTATGGCTACACCTTC. It yields the protein CASSPPGRPNYGYTF. The chain has TRBV19 and TRBJ1-2; D call uncertain. Germline values: CDR1 LNHDA, CDR2 SQIVND (reference sequence). This CDR3 region has 15 residues. V lost 6 bases to trimming and J lost 0 bases, with 14 bases between them.

This chain connects TRBV4-3 to TRBJ2-5, with a weak D call TRBD1 (5 bases). CDR1 and CDR2 from the germline V gene are LGHNA and YSLEER. V lost 0 bases to trimming and J lost 1 base, with 9 bases between them. The CDR3 is 15 residues long. The CDR3 is CASSQDWGFQETQYF. The CDR3 DNA is TGCGCCAGCAGCCAAGATTGGGGCTTCCAAGAGACCCAGTACTTC.

The chain has TRBV30 and TRBJ1-1, with 7 bases identical to TRBD1. The CDR3 runs to 12 residues. CDR1 and CDR2 (germline): GTSNPN, SVGIG (reference sequence). Losses at the gene ends were 5 bases for V and 1 base for J; bases not matched to a gene: 1. The DNA of the CDR3 is TGTGCCTGGGACAGGGAGAACACTGAAGCTTTCTTT. Residues: CAWDRENTEAFF.

This clonotype has a count of ten or more. The rearrangement uses TRBV3-1 and TRBJ1-1, with D possibly TRBD1 on 5 matching bases. Germline V gene data show CDR1 as LGHDT and CDR2 as YNNKEL (reference sequence). The V and J ends lost 4 bases and 6 bases respectively, with 18 bases between them. The CDR3 covers 15 residues. DNA for the CDR3: TGTGCCAGCAGCCGGGTACATGGGGGTATCCCTGAAGCTTTCTTT. Translated, it gives CASSRVHGGIPEAFF. Full variable domain (outside the CDR3, taken from reference TRBV3-1 and TRBJ1-1): DTAVSQTPKYLVTQMGNDKSIKCEQNLGHDTMYWYKQDSKKFLKIMFSYNNKELIINETVPNRFSPKSPDKAHLNLHINSLELGDSAVYFCASSRVHGGIPEAFFGQGTRLTVV.

The chain has TRBV12-1 and TRBJ2-3; the table's D call TRBD2 went unverified against the DNA. TRBV12-1 is a pseudogene locus. The CDR3 extends over 15 amino acids. The CDR3 protein is CASSFKAGRTDTQYF. In nucleotides, the CDR3 is TGTGCCAGCAGTTTTAAAGCGGGGCGCACAGATACGCAGTATTTT.

This sequence joins TRBV7-9 and TRBJ2-1; D may be TRBD2 (5 bases). The CDR3 has 17 amino acids. Trimming removed 2 bases at V and 8 bases at J, with 22 bases between. Germline CDR1 and CDR2: SEHNR and FQNEAQ (reference sequence). The CDR3 DNA sequence: TGTGCCAGCAGCTTATCAACCTCGGAGCGGCGGCCCGATGAGCAGTTCTTC. Protein: CASSLSTSERRPDEQFF.

The chain links TRBV28 to TRBJ2-1, with no clear D. The V end lost 2 bases, the J end lost 0 bases, and 11 bases lay between the germline ends. Germline CDR1 and CDR2: MDHEN and SYDVKM. The CDR3 has 16 amino acids. The CDR3 DNA follows: TGTGCCAGCAGTTTAACCAGCCCTTACTCCTACAATGAGCAGTTCTTC. It translates to CASSLTSPYSYNEQFF.

The chain employs TRBV13 and TRBJ2-1; D gene ambiguous. V was trimmed by 6 bases and J by 8 bases, leaving 20 bases between them. In germline, CDR1 is PRHDT, CDR2 FYEKMQ (reference sequence). The CDR3 runs 15 residues. The DNA of the CDR3 is TGTGCCAGCAGTACCCCTAGTAGAGGTTTCCATGAGCAGTTCTTC. Its protein is CASSTPSRGFHEQFF.

The chain links TRBV5-1 to TRBJ1-2; D is undetermined. The germline V gene has CDR1 SGHRS and CDR2 YFSETQ. The length of the CDR3 is 14 residues. The V and J ends lost 4 bases and 2 bases respectively, with 12 bases between them. The CDR3 DNA reads TGCGCCAGCAGCCCCGAGAAGATAAACTATGGCTACACCTTC. Translated, it gives CASSPEKINYGYTF.

The chain carries TRBV15 and TRBJ1-1, with D unresolved. Germline V gene data show CDR1 as LNHNV and CDR2 as YYDKDF (reference sequence). The CDR3 runs to 13 residues. Deletions cut 5 bases from V and 2 bases from J, with 9 bases between. The CDR3: CATSERVNTEAFF. CDR3 nucleotides: TGTGCCACCAGCGAACGGGTTAACACTGAAGCTTTCTTT.

V and J are TRBV5-1 and TRBJ1-5; TRBD1 matches at 7 bases. After removal of 0 bases from V and 6 bases from J, the junction contained 6 bases not matched to a gene. Germline CDR1 SGHRS, CDR2 YFSETQ. The CDR3 has 15 residues. CDR3 coding DNA: TGCGCCAGCAGCTTGGCGGCAGGGGGGACTCAGCCCCAGCATTTT. It codes for CASSLAAGGTQPQHF.

This clonotype was observed a handful of times. The J gene is TRBJ1-5, the V gene TRBV6-6; D gene uncertain. There are 12 residues in the CDR3. V lost 5 bases and J lost 7, with 9 bases in between. Per the germline V gene, CDR1 is MNHNY and CDR2 is SVGAGI (reference sequence). The CDR3 spells CASSGRSQPQHF. CDR3 coding DNA: TGTGCCAGCAGTGGCAGATCCCAGCCCCAGCATTTT.

The chain links TRBV6-5 to TRBJ2-7; D gene unclear. Trimming removed 6 bases from V and 1 base from J, with 7 bases in between. The V gene's germline CDR1 is MNHEY and CDR2 SVGAGI. This CDR3 is 12 amino acids long. The CDR3 region has the DNA TGTGCCAGCAGGGAAGGATCCTACGAGCAGTACTTC. Amino acids: CASREGSYEQYF.

The V gene is TRBV11-2, the J gene TRBJ2-5; D is perhaps TRBD2 (5 bases). CDR1 and CDR2 (germline): SGHAT, FQNNGV. CDR3 length: 13 residues. V lost 3 bases, J lost 7 bases, and 12 bases lay in between. This CDR3 is CASSFGDYGTQYF. The CDR3 DNA follows: TGTGCCAGCAGCTTCGGAGACTACGGGACCCAGTACTTC.

The table lists this clonotype with many counts. This chain links TRBV10-3 with TRBJ1-4; weak D call: TRBD1 (6 bases). Germline loops: CDR1 ENHRY, CDR2 SYGVKD. The CDR3 contains 14 residues. Trimming took 3 bases from V and 7 from J, leaving 12 bases between them. CDR3 loop: CAISESGVLEKLFF. In nucleotides, the CDR3 is TGTGCCATCAGTGAATCAGGGGTACTTGAAAAACTGTTTTTT.

This clonotype came up a few times. The chain uses TRBV11-2 and TRBJ2-2, with TRBD1 as a possible D gene (6 bases). Germline V gene lookup returns CDR1 SGHAT and CDR2 FQNNGV. V shed 5 bases and J shed 7 bases, with 17 bases lying between them. This CDR3 has 15 amino acids. The CDR3 nucleotides read TGTGCCAGCAGCGTATCACAGGGAATTGGCGGGGAGCTGTTTTTT. This gives the protein CASSVSQGIGGELFF.